Below, 7 T cell receptor beta chains from the same sample are listed, as sequenced in a study of long-term antiretroviral therapy in people with HIV. Sequencing relied on immunoSEQ assay v3.0, run at survey level. Data came from immunoSEQ multiplex PCR; TCRdb stores just in-frame clones and leaves some out. The sample yields about 21,000 clones, roughly 86% seen once. The source was unsorted PBMCs, collected 1.3 years after starting antiretroviral therapy. All receptors come from a man aged 55 to 70 with HIV.

This sequence joins TRBV5-8 and TRBJ1-1; D not resolved. This CDR3 contains 14 residues. CDR1 is SGHTS, CDR2 YDEGEE, per germline. Trimming removed 5 bases at V and 1 base at J, with 12 bases between. In DNA form, the CDR3 reads TGTGCCAGCAGACGCTGGGGTCAGAACACTGAAGCTTTCTTT. This codes for CASRRWGQNTEAFF.

The V gene is TRBV5-4, the J gene TRBJ2-1; either TRBD1 or TRBD2 may fit D (6 bases each). CDR1 and CDR2 (germline): SGHNT, YYREEE (reference sequence). This CDR3 contains 15 residues. V dropped 4 bases and J dropped 7 bases, with 18 bases sitting between them. CDR3 in amino acids: CASSGGQTTGNEQFF. As DNA, the CDR3 is TGTGCCAGCAGCGGGGGGCAGACGACGGGGAATGAGCAGTTCTTC.

The rearrangement joins TRBV5-1 to TRBJ2-7, with 13 bases that match TRBD2. The CDR3 runs 19 residues. After removal of 2 bases from V and 0 bases from J, the junction contained 11 bases not matched to a gene. In germline, CDR1 is SGHRS, CDR2 YFSETQ. CDR3 region: CASSLGTSGAYFTSYEQYF. The CDR3 bases are TGCGCCAGCAGCTTAGGGACTAGCGGGGCCTACTTTACCTCCTACGAGCAGTACTTC.

The chain joins TRBV19 to TRBJ1-2, with no clear D. Germline CDR1 is LNHDA and CDR2 is SQIVND (reference sequence). The CDR3 length is 14 residues. Trimming removed 3 bases from V and 4 bases from J, with 12 bases in between. CDR3 DNA: TGTGCCAGTAGTATTCCCCTCTCGGCCTATGGCTACACCTTC. Its translation is CASSIPLSAYGYTF.

This chain connects TRBV5-1 to TRBJ2-7; 9 bases map to TRBD1. The CDR3 loop spans 15 amino acids. J lost 1 base, V lost 2 bases, and 4 bases had no gene match. Germline-derived CDR1 and CDR2 are SGHRS and YFSETQ. The CDR3 DNA is TGCGCCAGCAGCTTCTGGACAGGGGATTCCTACGAGCAGTACTTC. Protein product: CASSFWTGDSYEQYF.

The chain uses TRBV7-9 and TRBJ2-7; TRBD1 matches at 7 bases. Looked up from germline, CDR1 is SEHNR and CDR2 is FQNEAQ (reference sequence). CDR3 length: 13 amino acids. V trimming: 6 bases; J trimming: 6 bases; junction bases outside the gene matches: 8. The CDR3 bases are TGTGCCAGCAGTTTTACAGGGGATTCCGAGCAGTACTTC. This sequence encodes CASSFTGDSEQYF.

The CDR3 coding sequence is TGTGCCAGTAGACCTCTCTCCGCCGGGACAGACTATGGCTACACCTTC. Its protein is CASRPLSAGTDYGYTF. The chain is built from TRBV19 and TRBJ1-2; 7 bases line up with TRBD1. This CDR3 is 16 amino acids long. Germline trimming cut 6 bases from V and 3 bases from J; bases unmatched to any gene: 13. Germline V gene sequence: CDR1 LNHDA, CDR2 SQIVND (reference sequence).